At least ten counts were recorded for the clone carrying this T cell receptor beta chain. What it recognizes is unknown. This sample includes further DNA sequences coding for the same CDR3. This entry comes from a study of shared clonotypes between healthy human individuals. Study-level points and caveats: Larger richness was generally estimated for naive than memory subsets. Naive CD4 clonotype sharing across four donors was around 5%.

The study ran the assay at deep level. Profiled with immunoSEQ multiplex PCR; TCRdb holds only in-frame clones, not every one. The data contain 550,000 to 850,000 clones, approximately 72% of them singletons. The study separated CD4+ cells into CD45RA+ naive and CD45RA-negative memory subsets. CDR3 size: 15 residues. CDR1 is SNHLY and CDR2 is FYNNEI in the germline V gene. V lost 1 base, J lost 4 bases, and 1 base stayed unmatched. The clonotype originates from a woman aged 25 to 45 in good health. Material: memory CD4+ T cells sorted from blood. As to subset: CD45RA-negative fraction. This chain joins TRBV2 and TRBJ2-2; 9 bases are shared with TRBD1. CDR3 nucleotide sequence: TGTGCCAGCAGTGAAGGACAGGGGGGCACCGGGGAGCTGTTTTTT. Encoded protein: CASSEGQGGTGELFF.